Included here is one T cell receptor beta chain sequence, with context. Its specificity is unknown. The sample carries other DNA sequences with the same CDR3. Naive CD4+ cells were CD45RA-selected; the remaining cells were memory. This sample was included in a study of shared clonotypes between healthy human individuals. The wider study: Researchers assigned three CD4 naive, three CD4 memory, two CD8 naive and one CD8 memory plate to each donor.

General study findings and limits: Against clonotypes common to all four donors, non-shared ones had lower generation probabilities.

Each subset's genomic DNA was shared equally among a number of immunoSEQ plates. Assay used: immunoSEQ multiplex PCR; TCRdb lists only in-frame clones, some missing. The data show nearly 1,000,000 clones, with over 60% seen just once and around 1.4% held by the top ten. Sequenced input: memory CD4+ T cells sorted from blood. Subset noted: CD45RA-negative fraction. The TCR was taken from a man between 18 and 35 years old in good health.

CDR3 residues: CASSIGAGNYGYTF. CDR3 sequence (DNA): TGTGCCAGTAGTATAGGAGCGGGAAACTATGGCTACACCTTC. The chain recombines TRBV19 with TRBJ1-2; D is uncertain. The CDR3 spans 14 residues. Trimming cost V 1 base and J 2 bases, with 8 bases left between them. The germline V gene has CDR1 LNHDA and CDR2 SQIVND (reference sequence).